Below, 4 T cell receptor beta chains from the same sample are listed, as sequenced in a study of OX40 agonist ivuxolimab in advanced cancers. Sequencing was performed with immunoSEQ multiplex PCR; in TCRdb, only in-frame clones are kept and a portion is missing. Of roughly 90,000 clones listed, around 94% are singletons. Material: CD4+ or CD8+ T cells sorted from blood, obtained in a trial of the OX40 agonist ivuxolimab. These receptors all stem from an adult with an advanced solid tumor such as melanoma, head and neck, liver or kidney cancer.

J is TRBJ2-7 and V is TRBV5-1, with D possibly being TRBD2 (6 bases). This CDR3 region has 15 residues. Germline CDR1 and CDR2: SGHRS and YFSETQ. Between the trimmed V and J ends, which lost 4 bases and 3 bases, there was a span of 17 bases. The CDR3 loop reads CASSLTEGGLYEQYF. CDR3 DNA sequence: TGCGCCAGCAGCCTAACAGAGGGAGGACTCTACGAGCAGTACTTC.

The chain recombines TRBV19 with TRBJ1-1; D uncertain. This CDR3 is 12 amino acids long. In germline, CDR1 is LNHDA, CDR2 SQIVND (reference sequence). Trimming removed 6 bases from V and 1 base from J, with 6 bases in between. As DNA, the CDR3 is TGTGCCAGTAGCGAAGGGAACACTGAAGCTTTCTTT. This encodes CASSEGNTEAFF.

The chain couples TRBV6-6 to TRBJ2-5; 10 bases align to TRBD2. This CDR3 is 15 amino acids long. CDR1 is MNHNY, CDR2 SVGAGI, per germline (reference sequence). V lost 6 bases and J lost 2; bases outside the gene matches: 6. The CDR3, as DNA: TGTGCCAGCAGGCTCCCAGCGGGGGGGCAAGAGACCCAGTACTTC. It yields the protein CASRLPAGGQETQYF.

DNA for the CDR3: TGTGCCAGCAGTGAACGACAGGGGGCAAATTATGGCTACACCTTC. Translation gives CASSERQGANYGYTF. The chain uses TRBV6-1 and TRBJ1-2, with 10 bases identical to TRBD1. The CDR3 consists of 15 residues. The V gene end was trimmed by 2 bases and the J gene end by 5 bases; junction bases not matched to a gene: 5. Germline V CDR1 and CDR2: MNHNS, SASEGT.